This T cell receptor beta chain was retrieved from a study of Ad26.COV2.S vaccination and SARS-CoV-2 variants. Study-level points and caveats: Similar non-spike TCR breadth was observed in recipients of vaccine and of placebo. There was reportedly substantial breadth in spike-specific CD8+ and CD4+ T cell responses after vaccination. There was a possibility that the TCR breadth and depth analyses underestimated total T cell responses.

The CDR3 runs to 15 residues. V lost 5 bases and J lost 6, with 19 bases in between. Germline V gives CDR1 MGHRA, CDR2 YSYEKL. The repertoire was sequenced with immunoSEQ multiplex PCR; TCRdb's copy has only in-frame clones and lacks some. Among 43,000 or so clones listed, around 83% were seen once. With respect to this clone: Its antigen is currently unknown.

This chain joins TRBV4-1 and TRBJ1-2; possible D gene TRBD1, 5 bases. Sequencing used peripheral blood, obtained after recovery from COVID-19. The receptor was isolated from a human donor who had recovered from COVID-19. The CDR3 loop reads CASSSPSGAPHGYTF. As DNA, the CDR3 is TGCGCCAGCAGCTCCCCTTCCGGGGCGCCCCATGGCTACACCTTC.